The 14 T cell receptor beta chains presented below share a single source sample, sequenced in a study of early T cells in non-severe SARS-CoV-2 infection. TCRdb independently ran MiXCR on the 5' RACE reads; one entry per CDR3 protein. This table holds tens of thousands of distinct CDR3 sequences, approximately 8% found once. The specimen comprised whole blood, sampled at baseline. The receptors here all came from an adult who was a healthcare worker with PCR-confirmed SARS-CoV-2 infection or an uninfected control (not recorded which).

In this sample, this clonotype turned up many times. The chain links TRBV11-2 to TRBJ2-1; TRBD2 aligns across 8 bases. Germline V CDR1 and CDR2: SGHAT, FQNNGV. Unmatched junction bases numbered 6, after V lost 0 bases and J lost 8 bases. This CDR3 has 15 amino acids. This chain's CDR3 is CASSLDGGAGDEQFF. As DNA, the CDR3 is TGTGCCAGCAGCTTAGACGGGGGGGCCGGAGATGAGCAGTTCTTC.

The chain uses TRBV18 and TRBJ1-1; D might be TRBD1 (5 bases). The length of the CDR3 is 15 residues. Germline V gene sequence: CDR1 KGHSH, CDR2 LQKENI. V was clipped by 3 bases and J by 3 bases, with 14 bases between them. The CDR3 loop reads CASSPPGGRDTEAFF. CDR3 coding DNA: TGTGCCAGCTCACCTCCCGGGGGGAGAGACACTGAAGCTTTCTTT.

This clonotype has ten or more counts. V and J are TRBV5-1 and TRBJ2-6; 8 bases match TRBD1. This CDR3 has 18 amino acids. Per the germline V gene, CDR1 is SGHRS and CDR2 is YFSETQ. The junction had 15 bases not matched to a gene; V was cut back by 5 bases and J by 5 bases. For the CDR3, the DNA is TGCGCCAGCAGTAAATGGACAGGGAAGCCCCCGTGGGCCAACGTCCTGACTTTC. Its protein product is CASSKWTGKPPWANVLTF.

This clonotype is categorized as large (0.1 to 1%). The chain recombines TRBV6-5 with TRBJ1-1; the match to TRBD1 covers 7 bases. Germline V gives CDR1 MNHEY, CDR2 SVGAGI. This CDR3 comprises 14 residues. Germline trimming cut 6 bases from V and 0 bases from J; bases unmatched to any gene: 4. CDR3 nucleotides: TGTGCCAGCAGCACCGGGACAGTGAACACTGAAGCTTTCTTT. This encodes CASSTGTVNTEAFF.

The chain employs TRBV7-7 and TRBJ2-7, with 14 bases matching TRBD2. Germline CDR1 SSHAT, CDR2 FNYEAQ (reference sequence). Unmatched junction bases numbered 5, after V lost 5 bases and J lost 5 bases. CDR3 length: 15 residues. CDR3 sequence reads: CASSAGLAGVDEQYF. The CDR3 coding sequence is TGTGCCAGCAGCGCGGGACTAGCGGGGGTGGACGAGCAGTACTTC.

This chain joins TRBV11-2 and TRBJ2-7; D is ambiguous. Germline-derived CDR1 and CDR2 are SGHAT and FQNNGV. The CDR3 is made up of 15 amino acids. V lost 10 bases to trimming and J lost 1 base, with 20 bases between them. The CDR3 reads CATTRSGIVSYEQYF. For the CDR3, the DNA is TGTGCCACCACGAGATCGGGTATTGTGTCCTACGAGCAGTACTTC.

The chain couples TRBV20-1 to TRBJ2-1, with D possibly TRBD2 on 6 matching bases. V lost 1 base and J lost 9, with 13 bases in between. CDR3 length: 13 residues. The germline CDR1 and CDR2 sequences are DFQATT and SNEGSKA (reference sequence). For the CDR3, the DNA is TGCAGTGCTAGAGTGTCTAGCGCGGGTGAGCAGTTCTTC. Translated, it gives CSARVSSAGEQFF.

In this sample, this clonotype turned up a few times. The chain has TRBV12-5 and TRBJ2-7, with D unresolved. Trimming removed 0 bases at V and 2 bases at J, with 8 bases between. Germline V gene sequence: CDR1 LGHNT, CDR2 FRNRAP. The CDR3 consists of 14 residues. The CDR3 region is CASGLVLHPYEQYF. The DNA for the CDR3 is TGTGCTAGTGGTTTGGTTCTACACCCCTACGAGCAGTACTTC.

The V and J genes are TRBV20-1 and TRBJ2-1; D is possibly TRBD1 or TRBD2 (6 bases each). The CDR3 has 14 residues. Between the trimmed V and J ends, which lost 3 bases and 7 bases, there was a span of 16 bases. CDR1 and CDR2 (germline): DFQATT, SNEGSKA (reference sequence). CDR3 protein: CSASLGGRMNEQFF. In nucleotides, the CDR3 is TGCAGTGCTAGTTTAGGGGGGCGGATGAATGAGCAGTTCTTC.

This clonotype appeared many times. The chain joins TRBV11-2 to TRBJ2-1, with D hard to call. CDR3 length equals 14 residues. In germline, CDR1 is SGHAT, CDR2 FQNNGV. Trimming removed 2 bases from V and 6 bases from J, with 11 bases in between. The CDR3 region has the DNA TGTGCCAGCAGCTTATCGGGTATGGGCAATGAGCAGTTCTTC. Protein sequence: CASSLSGMGNEQFF.

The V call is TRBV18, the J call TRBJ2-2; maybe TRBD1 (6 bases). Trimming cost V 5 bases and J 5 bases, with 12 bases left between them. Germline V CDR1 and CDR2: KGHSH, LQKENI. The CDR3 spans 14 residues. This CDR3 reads CASSTQQGTGELFF. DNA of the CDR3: TGTGCCAGCTCAACGCAACAGGGAACCGGGGAGCTGTTTTTT.

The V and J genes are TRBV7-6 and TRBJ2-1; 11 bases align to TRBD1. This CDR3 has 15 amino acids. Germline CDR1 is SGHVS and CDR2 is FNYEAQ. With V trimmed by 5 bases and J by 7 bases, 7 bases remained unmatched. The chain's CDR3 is CASSIRDRGTNEQFF. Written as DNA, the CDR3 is TGTGCCAGCAGCATCCGGGACAGGGGGACTAATGAGCAGTTCTTC.

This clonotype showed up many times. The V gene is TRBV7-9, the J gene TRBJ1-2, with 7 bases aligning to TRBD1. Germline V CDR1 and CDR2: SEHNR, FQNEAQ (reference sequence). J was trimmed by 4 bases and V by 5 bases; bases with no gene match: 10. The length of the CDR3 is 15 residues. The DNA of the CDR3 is TGTGCCAGCAGCGTACAGACAGGGAGCGTCTATGGCTACACCTTC. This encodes CASSVQTGSVYGYTF.

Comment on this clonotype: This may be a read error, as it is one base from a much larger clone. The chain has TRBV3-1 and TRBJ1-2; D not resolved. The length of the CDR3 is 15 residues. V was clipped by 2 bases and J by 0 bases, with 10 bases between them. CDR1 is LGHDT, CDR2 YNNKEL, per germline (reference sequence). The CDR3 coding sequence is TGTGCCAGCAGCCAACCAGAGCAAGCTAACTATGGCTACACCTTC. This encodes CASSQPEQANYGYTF.